This TCR beta chain was found in a study of shared clonotypes between healthy human individuals. CD45RO-negative, CCR7-selected cells formed the naive CD8 fraction, which excluded terminally differentiated effector memory CD45RA+ cells. Germline V gene data show CDR1 as GTSNPN and CDR2 as SVGIG (reference sequence). This CDR3 contains 8 residues. Trimming pared 4 bases from V and 13 bases from J, leaving 7 bases between. Sequencing was performed with immunoSEQ multiplex PCR; in TCRdb, only in-frame clones are kept and a portion is missing. The sample has a few million clones, roughly 93% seen once. In this sample, this clone turned up a few times. The antigen is unknown. Broader study findings: Sequencing depth was expected to influence donor clonotype sharing.

The clonotype originates from a man between 18 and 29 years old in good health. Some clones in this sample may be carry-over from other donors' samples. The sequencing input was naive CD8+ T cells from PBMCs. The chain uses TRBV30 and TRBJ1-1; D gene uncertain. CDR3 nucleotide sequence: TGTGCCTGGAACGGACTTTTCTTT. It yields the protein CAWNGLFF.